Shown below are 12 T cell receptor beta chains from a single sample sequenced in a study of blood T cell repertoires in COVID-19. TCRdb's table, derived via immunoSEQ multiplex PCR, lists solely in-frame clones and lacks some. The sample holds around 210,000 clones, approximately 85% seen once. The sequenced sample was peripheral blood. The origin of the receptors is a man aged 45-65 years with COVID-19, enrolled during active disease.

This chain links TRBV7-2 with TRBJ2-3; 7 nucleotides agree with TRBD2. The junction had 4 bases not matched to a gene; V was cut back by 4 bases and J by 3 bases. Germline-derived CDR1 and CDR2 are SGHTA and FQGNSA. The CDR3 has 14 residues. The CDR3 loop is CASSSWTSTDTQYF. DNA for the CDR3: TGTGCCAGCAGCTCCTGGACTAGTACAGATACGCAGTATTTT.

The J gene is TRBJ2-3, the V gene TRBV5-1; 12 positions agree with TRBD2. Trimming took 3 bases from V and 2 from J; bases not matched to a gene: 13. The CDR3 covers 19 residues. Per the germline V gene, CDR1 is SGHRS and CDR2 is YFSETQ. CDR3 protein: CASSSKTSGGRVDTDTQYF. The CDR3 nucleotides are TGCGCCAGCAGCTCCAAGACTAGCGGGGGTCGGGTGGACACAGATACGCAGTATTTT.

The chain combines TRBV28 with TRBJ1-2; no clear D gene. The CDR3 loop spans 14 amino acids. CDR1 and CDR2 from the germline V gene are MDHEN and SYDVKM. V lost 4 bases to trimming and J lost 5 bases, with 14 bases between them. The CDR3 coding sequence is TGTGCCAGCAGTTCTGAAGGGAGGACTTATGGCTACACCTTC. Amino acid sequence: CASSSEGRTYGYTF.

J is TRBJ2-3 and V is TRBV7-3, with D maybe TRBD2 (6 bases). The CDR3 contains 15 residues. V lost 3 bases and J 0 bases, leaving 10 bases between the germline ends. Germline V gene sequence: CDR1 SGHTA, CDR2 FQGTGA. This CDR3 is CASSFRGVSTDTQYF. The DNA for the CDR3 is TGTGCCAGCAGCTTCCGCGGGGTCAGCACAGATACGCAGTATTTT.

This chain links TRBV9 with TRBJ2-3, with TRBD2 matching over 7 bases. Germline V lookup: CDR1 SGDLS, CDR2 YYNGEE. There are 14 residues in the CDR3. Germline trimming cut 4 bases from V and 2 bases from J; bases unmatched to any gene: 4. CDR3 sequence reads: CASSSRGDTDTQYF. The CDR3 bases are TGTGCCAGCAGCTCCCGGGGGGACACAGATACGCAGTATTTT.

This chain uses TRBV9 with TRBJ1-2, with TRBD1 matching over 8 bases. Germline V CDR1 and CDR2: SGDLS, YYNGEE. V lost 3 bases to trimming and J lost 8 bases; unmatched junction nucleotides: 9. The CDR3 runs to 14 residues. This CDR3 reads CASSDGDRRVGYTF. CDR3 bases: TGTGCCAGCAGCGATGGGGACAGGAGGGTAGGCTACACCTTC.

The V and J genes are TRBV19 and TRBJ2-7, with 7 nucleotides matching TRBD1. Per the germline V gene, CDR1 is LNHDA and CDR2 is SQIVND (reference sequence). This CDR3 has 16 amino acids. Unmatched junction bases numbered 18, after V lost 6 bases and J lost 7 bases. CDR3 residues: CASSNNHRGPSEEQYF. The CDR3 DNA is TGTGCCAGTAGCAACAACCACAGGGGCCCCTCGGAGGAGCAGTACTTC.

Worth noting for this clone: The sample carries other DNA sequences with the same CDR3. The J gene is TRBJ2-5, the V gene TRBV10-3; D call uncertain. V gave up 0 bases and J gave up 5 bases, with 4 bases separating them. CDR3 length: 12 amino acids. In germline, CDR1 is ENHRY, CDR2 SYGVKD. The CDR3 here is CAISESRETQYF. As DNA, the CDR3 is TGTGCCATCAGTGAGTCCCGTGAGACCCAGTACTTC.

The gene calls are TRBV29-1 and TRBJ1-6, with 8 bases that match TRBD1. With 7 bases clipped from V and 8 bases from J, the junction kept 10 bases outside the gene matches. The CDR3 runs to 14 residues. Germline V lookup: CDR1 SQVTM, CDR2 ANQGSEA. CDR3 DNA: TGCAGCGCTCGGACAGGGAGTTGGTATTCACCCCTCCACTTT. This gives the protein CSARTGSWYSPLHF.

V usage is TRBV30 and J usage is TRBJ1-2, with D possibly matching TRBD1 (5 bases). Germline V gene lookup returns CDR1 GTSNPN and CDR2 SVGIG (reference sequence). This CDR3 region has 13 residues. V was pared by 5 bases and J by 5 bases, with 15 bases between. The CDR3 region is CAWSPQGTYGYTF. The CDR3, as DNA: TGTGCCTGGTCACCCCAGGGAACTTATGGCTACACCTTC.

In its sample, this clone was seen a few times. This chain connects TRBV19 to TRBJ1-5; tentative D call: TRBD1 (6 bases). The V end was cut by 0 bases, the J end by 6 bases, with 12 bases between. The CDR3 runs to 15 residues. Germline assignment: CDR1 LNHDA and CDR2 SQIVND (reference sequence). The CDR3 region has the DNA TGTGCCAGTAGTATAGAGGGCAGGGGATCTCAGCCCCAGCATTTT. Amino acids: CASSIEGRGSQPQHF.

J is TRBJ1-1 and V is TRBV4-3; D is undetermined. V lost 0 bases and J 0 bases, leaving 14 bases between the germline ends. CDR3 length equals 17 residues. CDR1 and CDR2 from the germline V gene are LGHNA and YSLEER. CDR3 nucleotide sequence: TGCGCCAGCAGCCAAGATATCCACCGGAGGGTGAACACTGAAGCTTTCTTT. This codes for CASSQDIHRRVNTEAFF.